The sequence of this TCR beta chain was determined in a study of control samples from healthy donors and cancer patients. The method was immunoSEQ multiplex PCR; TCRdb's version includes in-frame clones alone and lacks a portion of them. The table records some 120,000 clones, more than 75% of them present only once. In this sample, this clone turned up many times. There are 13 residues in the CDR3. With V trimmed by 0 bases and J by 7 bases, 3 bases remained unmatched. Germline V CDR1 and CDR2: SGHTS, YDEGEE. Sequenced input: blood. The TCR originated in a woman in her 70s in good health. The chain employs TRBV5-8 and TRBJ1-2; TRBD1 matches 7 bases. CDR3 sequence (DNA): TGTGCCAGCAGCTTGGAGGGGGCTCGTGGCTACACCTTC. Its translation is CASSLEGARGYTF.